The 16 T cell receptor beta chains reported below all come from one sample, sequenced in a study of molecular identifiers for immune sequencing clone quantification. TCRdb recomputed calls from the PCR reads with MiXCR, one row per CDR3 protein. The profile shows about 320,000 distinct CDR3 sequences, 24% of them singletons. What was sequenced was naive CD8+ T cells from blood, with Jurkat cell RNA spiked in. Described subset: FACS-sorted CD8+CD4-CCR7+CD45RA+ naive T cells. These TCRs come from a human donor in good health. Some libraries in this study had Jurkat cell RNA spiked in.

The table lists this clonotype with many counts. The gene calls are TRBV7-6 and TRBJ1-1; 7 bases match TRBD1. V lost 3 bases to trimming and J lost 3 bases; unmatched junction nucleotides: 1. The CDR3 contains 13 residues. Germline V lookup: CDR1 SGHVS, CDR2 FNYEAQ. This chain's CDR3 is CASSFTGDTEAFF. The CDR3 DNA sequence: TGTGCCAGCAGCTTTACAGGGGACACTGAAGCTTTCTTT.

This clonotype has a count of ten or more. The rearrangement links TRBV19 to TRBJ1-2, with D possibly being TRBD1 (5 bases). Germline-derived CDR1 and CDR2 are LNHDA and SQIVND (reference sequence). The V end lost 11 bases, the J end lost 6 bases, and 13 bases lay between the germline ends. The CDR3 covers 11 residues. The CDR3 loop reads CAASQGDGYTF. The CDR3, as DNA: TGTGCCGCATCGCAGGGCGATGGCTACACCTTC.

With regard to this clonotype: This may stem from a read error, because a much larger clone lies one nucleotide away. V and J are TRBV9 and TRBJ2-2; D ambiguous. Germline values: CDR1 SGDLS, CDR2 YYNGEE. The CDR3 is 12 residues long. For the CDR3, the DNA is TGTGCCAGCGGCGTATACACCGGGGAGCTGTTTTTT. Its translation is CASGVYTGELFF.

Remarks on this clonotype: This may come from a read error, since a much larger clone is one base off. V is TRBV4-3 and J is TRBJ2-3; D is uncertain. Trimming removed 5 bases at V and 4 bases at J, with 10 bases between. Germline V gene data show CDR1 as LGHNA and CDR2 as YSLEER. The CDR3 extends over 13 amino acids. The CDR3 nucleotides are TGCGCCAGCAGCTGGGTCCGCGCAGATACGCAGTATTTT. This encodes CASSWVRADTQYF.

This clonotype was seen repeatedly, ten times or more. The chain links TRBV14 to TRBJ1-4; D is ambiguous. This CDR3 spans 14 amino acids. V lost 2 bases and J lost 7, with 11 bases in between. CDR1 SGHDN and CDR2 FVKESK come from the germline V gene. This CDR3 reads CASSQWIEPEKLFF. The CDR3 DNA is TGTGCCAGCAGCCAATGGATCGAGCCTGAAAAACTGTTTTTT.

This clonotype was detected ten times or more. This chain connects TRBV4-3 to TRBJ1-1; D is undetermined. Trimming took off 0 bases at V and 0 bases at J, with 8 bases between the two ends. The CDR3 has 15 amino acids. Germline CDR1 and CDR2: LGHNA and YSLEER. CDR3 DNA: TGCGCCAGCAGCCAAGATCGCAATCTGAACACTGAAGCTTTCTTT. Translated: CASSQDRNLNTEAFF.

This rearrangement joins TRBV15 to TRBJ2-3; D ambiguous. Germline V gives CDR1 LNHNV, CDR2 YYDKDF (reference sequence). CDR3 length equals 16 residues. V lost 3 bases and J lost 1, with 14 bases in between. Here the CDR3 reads CATSSPPSLGTDTQYF. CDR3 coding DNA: TGTGCCACCAGCAGTCCTCCCTCTTTGGGCACAGATACGCAGTATTTT.

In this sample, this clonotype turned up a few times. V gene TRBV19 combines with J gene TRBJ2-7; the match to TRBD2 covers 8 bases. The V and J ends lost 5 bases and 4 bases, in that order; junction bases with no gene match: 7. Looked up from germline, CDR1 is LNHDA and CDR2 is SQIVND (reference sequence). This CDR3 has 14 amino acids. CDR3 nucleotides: TGTGCCAGTAGTCCCAGCGGGAGTGAGTACGAGCAGTACTTC. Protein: CASSPSGSEYEQYF.

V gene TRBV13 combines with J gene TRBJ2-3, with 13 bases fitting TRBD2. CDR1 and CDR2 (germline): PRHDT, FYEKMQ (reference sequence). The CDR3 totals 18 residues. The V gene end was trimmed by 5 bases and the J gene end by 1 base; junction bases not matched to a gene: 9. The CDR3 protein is CASSLGLAGEVGTDTQYF. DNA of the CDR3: TGTGCCAGCAGCCTTGGACTAGCGGGAGAGGTGGGCACAGATACGCAGTATTTT.

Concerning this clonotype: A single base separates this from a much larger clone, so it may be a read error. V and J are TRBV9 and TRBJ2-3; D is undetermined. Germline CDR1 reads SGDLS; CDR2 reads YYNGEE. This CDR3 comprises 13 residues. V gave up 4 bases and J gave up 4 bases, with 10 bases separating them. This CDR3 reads CASSNQYSDTQYF. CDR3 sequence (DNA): TGTGCCAGCAGCAACCAATACTCAGATACGCAGTATTTT.

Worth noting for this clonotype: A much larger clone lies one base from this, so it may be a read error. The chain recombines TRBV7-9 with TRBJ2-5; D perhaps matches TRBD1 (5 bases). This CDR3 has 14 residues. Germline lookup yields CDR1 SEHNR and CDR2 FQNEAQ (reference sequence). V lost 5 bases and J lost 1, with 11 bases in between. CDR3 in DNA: TGTGCCAGCAGCCTTTCAGGGTTCCAAGAGACCCAGTACTTC. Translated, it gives CASSLSGFQETQYF.

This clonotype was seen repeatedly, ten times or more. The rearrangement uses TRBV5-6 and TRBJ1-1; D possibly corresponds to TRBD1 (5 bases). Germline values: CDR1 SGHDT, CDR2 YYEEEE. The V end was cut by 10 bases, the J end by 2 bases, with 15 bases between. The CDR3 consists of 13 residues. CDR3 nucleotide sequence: TGTGCCGGGCACAGGACGGGAAACACTGAAGCTTTCTTT. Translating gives CAGHRTGNTEAFF.

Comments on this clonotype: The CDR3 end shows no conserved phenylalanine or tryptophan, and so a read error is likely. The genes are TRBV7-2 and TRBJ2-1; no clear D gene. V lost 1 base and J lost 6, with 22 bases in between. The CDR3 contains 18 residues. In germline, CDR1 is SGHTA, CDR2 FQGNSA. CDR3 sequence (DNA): TGTGCCAGCAGCTTAGTAAGCCCTCTGTCGTTAGCCTTCAATGAGCAGTTCGTC. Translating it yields CASSLVSPLSLAFNEQFV.

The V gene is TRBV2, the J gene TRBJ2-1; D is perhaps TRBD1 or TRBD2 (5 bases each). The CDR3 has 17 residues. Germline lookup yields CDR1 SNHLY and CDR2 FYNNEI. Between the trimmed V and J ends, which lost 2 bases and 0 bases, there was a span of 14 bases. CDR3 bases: TGTGCCAGCAGTGAAATCGGGACCTTTAGCTCCTACAATGAGCAGTTCTTC. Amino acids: CASSEIGTFSSYNEQFF. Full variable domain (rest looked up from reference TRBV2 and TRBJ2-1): EPEVTQTPSHQVTQMGQEVILRCVPISNHLYFYWYRQILGQKVEFLVSFYNNEISEKSEIFDDQFSVERPDGSNFTLKIRSTKLEDSAMYFCASSEIGTFSSYNEQFFGPGTRLTVL.

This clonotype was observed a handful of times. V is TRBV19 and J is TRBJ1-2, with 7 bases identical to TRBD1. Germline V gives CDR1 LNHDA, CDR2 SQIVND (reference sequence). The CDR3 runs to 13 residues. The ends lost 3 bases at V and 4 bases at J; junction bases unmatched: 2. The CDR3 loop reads CASSIGQVYGYTF. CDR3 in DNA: TGTGCCAGTAGTATCGGACAGGTCTATGGCTACACCTTC. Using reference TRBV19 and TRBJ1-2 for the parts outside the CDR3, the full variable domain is DGGITQSPKYLFRKEGQNVTLSCEQNLNHDAMYWYRQDPGQGLRLIYYSQIVNDFQKGDIAEGYSVSREKKESFPLTVTSAQKNPTAFYLCASSIGQVYGYTFGSGTRLTVV.

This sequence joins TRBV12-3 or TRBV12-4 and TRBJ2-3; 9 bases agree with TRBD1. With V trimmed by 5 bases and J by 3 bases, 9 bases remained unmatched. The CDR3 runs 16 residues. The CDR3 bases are TGTGCCAGCAGTCTAACCTACAGGGGGCGAACAGATACGCAGTATTTT. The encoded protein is CASSLTYRGRTDTQYF.